Listed here are 12 T cell receptor beta chains from one sample, sequenced in a study of blood T cell repertoires in COVID-19. The assay was immunoSEQ multiplex PCR, and TCRdb's table has in-frame clones only and misses some. This table has some 320,000 clones, 90% appearing once. The specimen sequenced was PBMCs or T cells enriched from blood (not recorded which). These receptors were taken from a man aged 55-75 years who had recovered from COVID-19.

CDR3 coding DNA: TGTGCCAGCAGCTTACCAGGGGCGGCTGGCTACACCTTC. Protein product: CASSLPGAAGYTF. This chain connects TRBV7-6 to TRBJ1-2; TRBD1 is a possible D gene (6 bases). Germline values: CDR1 SGHVS, CDR2 FNYEAQ. This CDR3 is 13 amino acids long. The V gene lost 2 bases and the J gene lost 7 bases, with 11 bases spanning the gap.

This chain uses TRBV27 with TRBJ1-6; 7 bases line up with TRBD1. Germline-derived CDR1 and CDR2 are MNHEY and SMNVEV (reference sequence). The CDR3 has 16 amino acids. Trimming took 5 bases from V and 7 from J; bases not matched to a gene: 11. The CDR3 coding sequence is TGTGCCAGCAGTCCGCGGTTAACAGGGGAGAATTCACCCCTCCACTTT. This translates into CASSPRLTGENSPLHF.

The V and J genes are TRBV6-5 and TRBJ2-1; 15 bases align to TRBD2. The CDR3 runs 14 residues. Looked up from germline, CDR1 is MNHEY and CDR2 is SVGAGI. V shed 4 bases, J shed 9 bases, and the junction held 1 base outside the gene matches. CDR3 DNA sequence: TGTGCCAGCAGTTCGGGACTAGCGGGAGGTGAGCAGTTCTTC. Amino acids: CASSSGLAGGEQFF.

The rearrangement joins TRBV14 to TRBJ2-1; 7 nucleotides match TRBD1. Losses at the gene ends were 0 bases for V and 4 bases for J; bases not matched to a gene: 6. The CDR3 contains 16 residues. Germline V gives CDR1 SGHDN, CDR2 FVKESK. CDR3: CASSQETGSPYNEQFF. As DNA, the CDR3 is TGTGCCAGCAGCCAAGAGACAGGGTCCCCTTACAATGAGCAGTTCTTC.

The chain recombines TRBV5-5 with TRBJ1-2; 10 bases agree with TRBD1. This CDR3 spans 14 amino acids. J lost 7 bases, V lost 4 bases, and 7 bases had no gene match. Looked up from germline, CDR1 is SGHKS and CDR2 is YYEKEE (reference sequence). CDR3 amino acids: CASSTQTGGGGYTF. CDR3 DNA: TGTGCCAGCAGCACCCAGACAGGGGGCGGTGGCTACACCTTC.

The V and J genes are TRBV7-8 and TRBJ1-2; D perhaps matches TRBD1 (6 bases). Trimming left V 6 bases short and J 2 bases short, with 25 bases between. CDR1 is SGHVS and CDR2 is FQNEAQ in the germline V gene. CDR3 length: 18 residues. This chain's CDR3 is CASRQIAYDRRKNYGYTF. The CDR3 bases are TGTGCCAGCAGACAAATAGCCTACGACAGGCGAAAGAACTATGGCTACACCTTC. Variable domain in full (rest from reference TRBV7-8 and TRBJ1-2): GAGVSQSPRYKVAKRGQDVALRCDPISGHVSLFWYQQALGQGPEFLTYFQNEAQLDKSGLPSDRFFAERPEGSVSTLKIQRTQQEDSAVYLCASRQIAYDRRKNYGYTFGSGTRLTVV.

The chain employs TRBV11-2 and TRBJ2-3; D may be TRBD1 (5 bases). Trimming left V 5 bases short and J 5 bases short, with 8 bases between. CDR1 is SGHAT, CDR2 FQNNGV, per germline. This CDR3 contains 12 residues. The CDR3 DNA is TGTGCCAGCAGCGACAGTAAAGATACGCAGTATTTT. Its protein product is CASSDSKDTQYF.

The chain links TRBV5-8 to TRBJ2-2; no reliable D call. This CDR3 has 14 amino acids. Germline CDR1 is SGHTS and CDR2 is YDEGEE. With 1 base removed from V and 2 bases from J, the gap between germline ends came to 6 bases. The CDR3 DNA reads as TGTGCCAGCAGCTTGAACAGTAACACCGGGGAGCTGTTTTTT. Translating it yields CASSLNSNTGELFF.

This clone was found a few times. The chain uses TRBV6-5 and TRBJ2-7; TRBD1 aligns across 8 bases. This CDR3 region has 14 residues. Germline CDR1 reads MNHEY; CDR2 reads SVGAGI. The V segment lost 6 bases and the J segment 2 bases; nucleotides outside the gene matches: 6. Here the CDR3 reads CASRPSGGPYEQYF. The CDR3 region has the DNA TGTGCCAGCAGGCCTTCAGGGGGCCCCTACGAGCAGTACTTC.

CDR3 bases: TGTGCCAGCGACGCCGGAGGCAATCAGCCCCAGCATTTT. Translating it yields CASDAGGNQPQHF. The chain has TRBV2 and TRBJ1-5; D ambiguous. V lost 8 bases to trimming and J lost 2 bases, with 10 bases between them. Germline V lookup: CDR1 SNHLY, CDR2 FYNNEI. The CDR3 has 13 amino acids.

The gene calls are TRBV30 and TRBJ1-3, with unresolved D. CDR1 GTSNPN and CDR2 SVGIG come from the germline V gene (reference sequence). Trimming left V 4 bases short and J 0 bases short, with 16 bases between. The CDR3 sequence is 16 residues long. The CDR3 DNA reads as TGTGCCTGGAACGGGGAAGTCGTCCCCTCTGGAAACACCATATATTTT. Its translation: CAWNGEVVPSGNTIYF.

V is TRBV4-3 and J is TRBJ2-3; 11 positions match TRBD2. Germline assignment: CDR1 LGHNA and CDR2 YSLEER. The CDR3 sequence is 18 residues long. Trimming cost V 0 bases and J 7 bases; bases outside gene matches: 12. The CDR3 coding sequence is TGCGCCAGCAGCCAAGATAGTACTAGCGGGGGTCCCACGAATACGCAGTATTTT. Its translation: CASSQDSTSGGPTNTQYF.